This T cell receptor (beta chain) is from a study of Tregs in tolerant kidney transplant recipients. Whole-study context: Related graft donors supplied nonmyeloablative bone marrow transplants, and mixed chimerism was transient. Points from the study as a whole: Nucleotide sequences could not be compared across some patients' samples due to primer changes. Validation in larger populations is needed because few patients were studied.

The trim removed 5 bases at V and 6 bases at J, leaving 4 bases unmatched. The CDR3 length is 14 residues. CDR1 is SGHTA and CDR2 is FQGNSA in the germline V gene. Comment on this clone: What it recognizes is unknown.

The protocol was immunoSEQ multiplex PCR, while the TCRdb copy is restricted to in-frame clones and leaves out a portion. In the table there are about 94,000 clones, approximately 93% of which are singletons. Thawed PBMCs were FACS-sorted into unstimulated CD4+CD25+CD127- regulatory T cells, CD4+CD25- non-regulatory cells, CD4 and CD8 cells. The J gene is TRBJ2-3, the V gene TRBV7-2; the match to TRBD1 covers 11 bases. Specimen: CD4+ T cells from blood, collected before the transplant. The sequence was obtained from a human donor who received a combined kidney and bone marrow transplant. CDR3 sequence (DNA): TGTGCCAGCAGCGGGGACAGGGGGAGGGATACGCAGTATTTT. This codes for CASSGDRGRDTQYF.